This T cell receptor (beta chain) comes out of a study of T cell responses to AZD1222 COVID-19 vaccine. Study-level findings and limits: Unmutated variant regions reportedly attract nearly half of all spike-specific TCRs. CD4 TCRs covered the whole spike, strongest at regions 160-218 and 743-854. Most donors were white British, females outnumbered males, and clonal diversity was possibly underestimated.

The germline V and J ends were trimmed by 2 bases and 0 bases, with 7 bases remaining between them. The germline gives CDR1 MDHEN, CDR2 SYDVKM. The CDR3 has 15 amino acids. A note on this clone: The antigen is unknown.

The repertoire was sequenced with immunoSEQ multiplex PCR; TCRdb's copy has only in-frame clones and lacks some. This sample carries some 130,000 clones, roughly 90% of them seen once, and the ten largest clones take about 2.5%. The specimen comprised peripheral blood, sampled 28 days after the second AZD1222 dose. The chain employs TRBV28 and TRBJ1-4; no clear D gene. The TCR originated in an adult who received the AZD1222 COVID-19 vaccine. In DNA, the CDR3 is TGTGCCAGCAGTTTACGCGGGGCAACTAATGAAAAACTGTTTTTT. Residues: CASSLRGATNEKLFF.